This T cell receptor (beta chain) was observed in a study of beta chain features in type 1 diabetes. CD45RO/CCR7/CD25/CD127/CD95/CD27 separated CD4+ naive, central memory, regulatory and stem cell-like memory cells by sorting. The purity of all sorted populations exceeded 95%. The whole isolated RNA underwent reverse transcription, so sequencing captured expressed TCRB transcripts. Sequencing used immunoSEQ multiplex PCR; TCRdb keeps in-frame clones, though not all of them. The sample holds 600,000 to 700,000 clones, roughly 12% seen once. The CDR3 loop spans 13 amino acids. Germline V gene sequence: CDR1 SQVTM, CDR2 ANQGSEA. Trimming stripped 6 bases from V and 0 bases from J, with 11 bases between. As for this clone: Its target is not known.

Study-level results: In comparison with healthy donors, patients had naive, central memory and Treg TCRB repertoires that appeared more similar. A pattern of fewer insertions and more deletions at VDJ junctions was seen in type 1 diabetes patients. In all four CD4+ subsets, TCRB CDR3 length was significantly, moderately reduced in type 1 diabetes.

The sample taken for sequencing was naive CD4+ T cells from blood. This TCR came from a man aged 25 to 40 with type 1 diabetes. The chain has TRBV29-1 and TRBJ1-1; D not certain. The CDR3 coding sequence is TGCAGCGTGACCCCGCAGCTGAACACTGAAGCTTTCTTT. As protein: CSVTPQLNTEAFF.